The TCR beta chain under discussion was sequenced for a study of patients and donors after allogeneic stem cell transplantation (dated by TCRdb to 2018 to 2020). CDR1 DFQATT and CDR2 SNEGSKA were looked up in the germline V gene (reference sequence). V is cut by 0 bases and J by 6 bases, and the space between the germline ends is 15 bases. The cysteine opens and the phenylalanine closes a CDR3 of 15 amino acids. CDR3 DNA is the only sequence kept; it has 45 bases, read in frame from the first base. In regard to this clonotype: There is no known antigen for this receptor. No much larger clone is present one base from it, and per-base qualities are unavailable.

The library relied on RT-PCR. TCRdb records NextSeq 550 as the sequencer. TCRdb handled the public reads itself, with Q25 trimming in fastp and clone calling in MiXCR, and kept productive beta chains. Identical CDR3 protein sequences are pooled into one entry, listed with their most common genes and DNA. The sample includes about 39,000 distinct CDR3 sequences, with under 40% observed a single time. The ten largest make up roughly 70% of the sample. This clonotype was obtained from a human donor who was either an allogeneic HSCT recipient or a stem cell or donor lymphocyte infusion donor (not recorded which). It is not recorded whose cells these are; they may come from a transplant donor. The rearranged segments are TRBV20-1 and TRBJ2-1; TRBD2 is a possible D gene, resting on 5 matching bases. The sample taken for sequencing was blood, either unsorted or a sorted T cell fraction (not recorded which). The DNA sequence follows: TGCAGTGCTAGAGATTGGCTAGCACAATTCAATGAGCAGTTCTTC. This yields the protein CSARDWLAQFNEQFF.